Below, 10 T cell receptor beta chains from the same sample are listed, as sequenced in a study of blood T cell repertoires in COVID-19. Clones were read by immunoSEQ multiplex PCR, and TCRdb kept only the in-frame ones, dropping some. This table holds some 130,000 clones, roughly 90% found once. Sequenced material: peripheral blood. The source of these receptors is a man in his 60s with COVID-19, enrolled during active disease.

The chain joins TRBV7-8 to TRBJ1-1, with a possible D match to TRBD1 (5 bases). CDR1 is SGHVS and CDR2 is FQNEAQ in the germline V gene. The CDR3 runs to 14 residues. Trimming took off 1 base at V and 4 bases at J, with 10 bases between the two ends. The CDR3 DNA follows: TGTGCCAGCAGCTTAGAGGCAGGGATCACTGAAGCTTTCTTT. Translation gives CASSLEAGITEAFF.

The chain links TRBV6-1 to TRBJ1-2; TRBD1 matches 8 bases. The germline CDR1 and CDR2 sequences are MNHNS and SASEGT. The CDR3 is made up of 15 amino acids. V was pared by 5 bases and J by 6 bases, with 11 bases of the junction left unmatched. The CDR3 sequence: CASSSQGDLPHGYTF. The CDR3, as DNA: TGTGCCAGCAGTTCACAGGGGGACCTCCCTCATGGCTACACCTTC.

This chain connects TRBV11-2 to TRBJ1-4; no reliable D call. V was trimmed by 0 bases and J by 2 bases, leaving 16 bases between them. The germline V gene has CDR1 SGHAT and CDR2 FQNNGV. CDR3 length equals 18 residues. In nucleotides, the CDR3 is TGTGCCAGCAGCTTAGACATGACATCCTGGCCGACTAATGAAAAACTGTTTTTT. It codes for CASSLDMTSWPTNEKLFF.

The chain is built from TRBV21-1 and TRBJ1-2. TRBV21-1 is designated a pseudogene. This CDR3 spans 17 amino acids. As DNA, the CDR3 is TGTGCCAGCAGCAAGAGCGGTGTTCGGTCGGTTAACTATGGCTACACCTTC. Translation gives CASSKSGVRSVNYGYTF.

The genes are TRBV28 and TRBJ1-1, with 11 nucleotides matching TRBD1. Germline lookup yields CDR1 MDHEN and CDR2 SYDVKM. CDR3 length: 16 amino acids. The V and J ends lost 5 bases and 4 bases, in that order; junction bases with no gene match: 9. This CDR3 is CASSPWTGGVGTEAFF. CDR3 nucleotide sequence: TGTGCCAGCAGTCCATGGACAGGGGGCGTCGGCACTGAAGCTTTCTTT.

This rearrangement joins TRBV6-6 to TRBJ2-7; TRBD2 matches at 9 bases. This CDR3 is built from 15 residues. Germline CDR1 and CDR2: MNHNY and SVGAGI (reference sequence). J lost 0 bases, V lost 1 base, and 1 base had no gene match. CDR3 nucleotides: TGTGCCAGCAGTTACTTTAGCGGGAGCTCCTACGAGCAGTACTTC. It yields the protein CASSYFSGSSYEQYF.

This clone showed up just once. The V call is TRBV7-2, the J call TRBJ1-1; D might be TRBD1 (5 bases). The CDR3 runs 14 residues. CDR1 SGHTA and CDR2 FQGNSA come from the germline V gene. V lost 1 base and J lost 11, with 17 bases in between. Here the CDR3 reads CASSLVQTRGVAFF. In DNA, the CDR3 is TGTGCCAGCAGCTTAGTCCAGACCCGGGGGGTGGCTTTCTTT.

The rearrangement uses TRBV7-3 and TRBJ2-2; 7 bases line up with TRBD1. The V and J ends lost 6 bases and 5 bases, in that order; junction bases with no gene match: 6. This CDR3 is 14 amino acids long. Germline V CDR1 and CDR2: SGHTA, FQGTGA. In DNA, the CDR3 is TGTGCCAGCAGTAGACAGGGATCTACCGGGGAGCTGTTTTTT. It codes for CASSRQGSTGELFF.

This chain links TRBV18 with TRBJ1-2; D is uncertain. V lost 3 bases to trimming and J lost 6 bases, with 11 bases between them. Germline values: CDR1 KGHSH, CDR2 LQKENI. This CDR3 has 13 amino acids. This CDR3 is CASSPAQMDGYTF. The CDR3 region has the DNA TGTGCCAGCTCACCTGCACAGATGGATGGCTACACCTTC.

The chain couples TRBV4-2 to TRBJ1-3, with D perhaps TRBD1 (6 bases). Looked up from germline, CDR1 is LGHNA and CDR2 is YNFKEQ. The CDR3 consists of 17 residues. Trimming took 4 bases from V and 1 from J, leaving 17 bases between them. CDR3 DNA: TGTGCCAGCAGCCCGCAGGGGACGGAACGTTCTGGAAACACCATATATTTT. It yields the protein CASSPQGTERSGNTIYF.